These T cell receptor beta chains were read from a single sample in a study of shared clonotypes between healthy human individuals. This table comes from immunoSEQ multiplex PCR, and its TCRdb copy is limited to in-frame clones, with some not included. This sample carries over 750,000 clones, 90% to 97% of them seen once, and the ten largest clones take about 0.25%. Sequencing was carried out using naive CD8+ T cells sorted from blood. The source of these receptors is a man aged 25 to 40 in good health. The CDR3 runs from the conserved cysteine through the conserved F or W. D genes are given only for firm matches. The size of a clone is reported for some rows only, either as once, few or many, or as a class for expanded clones.

J gene: TRBJ1-1; clone size: .; D gene: TRBD1; V gene: TRBV4-3; CDR3 DNA: TGCGCCAGCAGCGACCGGGACAGGGAAGTGAACACTGAAGCTTTCTTT; CDR3 protein: CASSDRDREVNTEAFF
J gene: TRBJ1-2; clone size: .; D gene: .; V gene: TRBV7-9; CDR3 DNA: TGTGCCAGCAGCCCACCGGGGGGCAGCTACACCTTC; CDR3 protein: CASSPPGGSYTF
J gene: TRBJ1-1; clone size: .; D gene: .; V gene: TRBV29-1; CDR3 DNA: TGCAGCGTTGAAGGGGGCGAGGCGGACACTGAAGCTTTCTTT; CDR3 protein: CSVEGGEADTEAFF
J gene: TRBJ1-5; clone size: .; D gene: .; V gene: TRBV28; CDR3 DNA: TGTGCCAGCAGTTTATCGCTCCCCCAGCGGTTTCAGCCCCAGCATTTT; CDR3 protein: CASSLSLPQRFQPQHF
J gene: TRBJ2-4; clone size: once; D gene: .; V gene: TRBV6-5; CDR3 DNA: TGTGCCAGCAGTTACATTCAGGCAGGGGAGAACATTCAGTACTTC; CDR3 protein: CASSYIQAGENIQYF
J gene: TRBJ2-7; clone size: .; D gene: .; V gene: TRBV19; CDR3 DNA: TGTGCCAGTAGTTTCGGCCTCGACTACGAGCAGTACTTC; CDR3 protein: CASSFGLDYEQYF
J gene: TRBJ2-2; clone size: .; D gene: .; V gene: TRBV4-1; CDR3 DNA: TGCGCCAGCAGCCATGGCCGGGAAAACGGGGAGCTGTTTTTT; CDR3 protein: CASSHGRENGELFF
J gene: TRBJ2-1; clone size: once; D gene: .; V gene: TRBV7-8; CDR3 DNA: TGTGCCAGCAGTCCATCGACCCGGGCGGGCGTTGAGCAGTTCTTC; CDR3 protein: CASSPSTRAGVEQFF
J gene: TRBJ2-7; clone size: .; D gene: TRBD2; V gene: TRBV7-2; CDR3 DNA: TGTGCCAGCAGGTTAGCGGGAGGACCCTCCTACGAGCAGTACTTC; CDR3 protein: CASRLAGGPSYEQYF
J gene: TRBJ2-6; clone size: once; D gene: .; V gene: TRBV14; CDR3 DNA: TGTGCCAGCAGCCAAGAGACAGGTAGTCTATCTGGGGCCAACGTCCTGACTTTC; CDR3 protein: CASSQETGSLSGANVLTF
J gene: TRBJ1-2; clone size: .; D gene: .; V gene: TRBV9; CDR3 DNA: TGTGCCAGCAGCCTCCGAATAGAACAGGGTGGCTACACCTTC; CDR3 protein: CASSLRIEQGGYTF
J gene: TRBJ1-1; clone size: .; D gene: .; V gene: TRBV23-1; CDR3 DNA: TGCGCCAGCAGTCCCAGATTAGGGGGGAACACTGAAGCTTTCTTT; CDR3 protein: CASSPRLGGNTEAFF
J gene: TRBJ2-1; clone size: .; D gene: TRBD2; V gene: TRBV7-9; CDR3 DNA: TGTGCCAGCAGCCCGCCTCTTGCGGGAGGTCCCAATGAGCAGTTCTTC; CDR3 protein: CASSPPLAGGPNEQFF
J gene: TRBJ2-2; clone size: once; D gene: TRBD1; V gene: TRBV29-1; CDR3 DNA: TGCAGCGTTGAAACGACAGGGTTGGACACCGGGGAGCTGTTTTTT; CDR3 protein: CSVETTGLDTGELFF
J gene: TRBJ2-3; clone size: .; D gene: TRBD2; V gene: TRBV6-6; CDR3 DNA: TGTGCCAGCAGCCTAACTAGCGGAACTAGCACAGATACGCAGTATTTT; CDR3 protein: CASSLTSGTSTDTQYF
J gene: TRBJ1-1; clone size: .; D gene: .; V gene: TRBV9; CDR3 DNA: TGTGCCAGTTCAATAAGTGGGATCGGCACTGAAGCTTTCTTT; CDR3 protein: CASSISGIGTEAFF
J gene: TRBJ2-1; clone size: once; D gene: TRBD2; V gene: TRBV29-1; CDR3 DNA: TGCAGCGTTGTAGCGGGAGTCTACAATGAGCAGTTCTTC; CDR3 protein: CSVVAGVYNEQFF
J gene: TRBJ2-3; clone size: .; D gene: .; V gene: TRBV19; CDR3 DNA: TGTGCCAGTAGTATACGGGCGGACACAGATACGCAGTATTTT; CDR3 protein: CASSIRADTDTQYF
J gene: TRBJ2-5; clone size: .; D gene: .; V gene: TRBV19; CDR3 DNA: TGTGCCAGTAGTATAGATTGGAGTCTAGACATACAAGAGACCCAGTACTTC; CDR3 protein: CASSIDWSLDIQETQYF
J gene: TRBJ2-1; clone size: .; D gene: .; V gene: TRBV15; CDR3 DNA: TGTGCCACGAGGGGAATCGACTACAATGAGCAGTTCTTC; CDR3 protein: CATRGIDYNEQFF
J gene: TRBJ2-1; clone size: .; D gene: TRBD2; V gene: TRBV7-7; CDR3 DNA: TGTGCCAGCAGCACGGGACTAGCGGACAACTACAATGAGCAGTTCTTC; CDR3 protein: CASSTGLADNYNEQFF
J gene: TRBJ2-7; clone size: few; D gene: .; V gene: TRBV29-1; CDR3 DNA: TGCAGCGTTGAGGAGAGGGGAGGACCCGAGCAGTACTTC; CDR3 protein: CSVEERGGPEQYF
J gene: TRBJ1-3; clone size: .; D gene: .; V gene: TRBV27; CDR3 DNA: TGTGCCAGCAGGTCCAGGGAGCAGCGAAACACCATATATTTT; CDR3 protein: CASRSREQRNTIYF
J gene: TRBJ2-7; clone size: .; D gene: TRBD2; V gene: TRBV28; CDR3 DNA: TGTGCCAGCAGCCCTAGCGGGAGGGCGTTTTACGAGCAGTACTTC; CDR3 protein: CASSPSGRAFYEQYF
J gene: TRBJ2-7; clone size: .; D gene: TRBD1; V gene: TRBV10-3; CDR3 DNA: TGTGCCATCTTCGATCCGGGGACAGGGGGCCTTCTCGAGCAGTACTTC; CDR3 protein: CAIFDPGTGGLLEQYF
J gene: TRBJ1-1; clone size: .; D gene: TRBD1; V gene: TRBV7-9; CDR3 DNA: TGTGCCAGCAGCTCCCGACAAGGGAGGGGGCGCGCGGCTTTCTTT; CDR3 protein: CASSSRQGRGRAAFF
J gene: TRBJ1-1; clone size: once; D gene: .; V gene: TRBV30; CDR3 DNA: TGTGCTTCTCAGTTGGGACGGAACATGAACACTGAAGCTTTCTTT; CDR3 protein: CASQLGRNMNTEAFF
J gene: TRBJ2-1; clone size: .; D gene: TRBD1; V gene: TRBV29-1; CDR3 DNA: TGCAGCGTCGTGACCGGGACAGGGAGCAATGAGCAGTTCTTC; CDR3 protein: CSVVTGTGSNEQFF
J gene: TRBJ1-1; clone size: .; D gene: .; V gene: TRBV5-4; CDR3 DNA: TGTGCCAGCAGCTTGAGGGCAGGGAGGGACCTCCTCGACTCCGAAGCTTTCTTT; CDR3 protein: CASSLRAGRDLLDSEAFF
J gene: TRBJ2-2; clone size: .; D gene: .; V gene: TRBV6-5; CDR3 DNA: TGTGCCAGCAGTTATGGGGACTTCCCGAACACCGGGGAGCTGTTTTTT; CDR3 protein: CASSYGDFPNTGELFF
J gene: TRBJ2-7; clone size: .; D gene: TRBD2; V gene: TRBV28; CDR3 DNA: TGTGCCAGCAGCACCGCCTCAGGGACTAGCGGGACTACCTACGAGCAGTACTTC; CDR3 protein: CASSTASGTSGTTYEQYF
J gene: TRBJ2-3; clone size: .; D gene: TRBD2; V gene: TRBV27; CDR3 DNA: TGTGCCAGCTCTATAGCGGGTCCTAGCACAGATACGCAGTATTTT; CDR3 protein: CASSIAGPSTDTQYF
J gene: TRBJ1-1; clone size: .; D gene: .; V gene: TRBV29-1; CDR3 DNA: TGCAGCGCTAGAGACCTCGTGAACACTGAAGCTTTCTTT; CDR3 protein: CSARDLVNTEAFF
J gene: TRBJ2-7; clone size: once; D gene: .; V gene: TRBV12-2; CDR3 DNA: TGTGCAAGTCGCACCAGGGTTCGCCTATACGAGCAGTACTTC; CDR3 protein: CASRTRVRLYEQYF
J gene: TRBJ2-1; clone size: .; D gene: .; V gene: TRBV7-9; CDR3 DNA: TGTGCCAGCAGGCCGGACAGTTACAATGAGCAGTTCTTC; CDR3 protein: CASRPDSYNEQFF
J gene: TRBJ1-1; clone size: .; D gene: .; V gene: TRBV7-8; CDR3 DNA: TGTGCCAGCAGCTTAGCGCGTCGGACCCAGGGAAGTGGAACTGAAGCTTTCTTT; CDR3 protein: CASSLARRTQGSGTEAFF
J gene: TRBJ2-7; clone size: .; D gene: .; V gene: TRBV27; CDR3 DNA: TGTGCCAGCAGTTTGGGCAGGGTGGGGGAGCAGTACTTC; CDR3 protein: CASSLGRVGEQYF
J gene: TRBJ2-2; clone size: .; D gene: .; V gene: TRBV9; CDR3 DNA: TGTGCCAGCAGCGGCCCCCTCAGGGGTGGGACCGGGGAGCTGTTTTTT; CDR3 protein: CASSGPLRGGTGELFF
J gene: TRBJ2-1; clone size: .; D gene: TRBD2; V gene: TRBV7-6; CDR3 DNA: TGTGCCAGCAGCCCGGGACTAGCGGGTGCTGAGCAGTTCTTC; CDR3 protein: CASSPGLAGAEQFF
J gene: TRBJ1-1; clone size: .; D gene: .; V gene: TRBV21-1; CDR3 DNA: TGTGCCAGCATCCACAGGGGGCGGGACACTGAAGCTTTCTTT; CDR3 protein: CASIHRGRDTEAFF
J gene: TRBJ1-2; clone size: .; D gene: .; V gene: TRBV7-9; CDR3 DNA: TGTGCCAGCAGCTTAGGGGACTATGGCTACACCTTC; CDR3 protein: CASSLGDYGYTF
J gene: TRBJ2-1; clone size: .; D gene: TRBD2; V gene: TRBV9; CDR3 DNA: TGTGCCAGTGGCGGGAGCTCCTACAATGAGCAGTTCTTC; CDR3 protein: CASGGSSYNEQFF
J gene: TRBJ2-1; clone size: once; D gene: TRBD2; V gene: TRBV7-2; CDR3 DNA: TGTGCCAGCAGCCCTCCACTAGCGGGAGACAATGAGCAGTTCTTC; CDR3 protein: CASSPPLAGDNEQFF
J gene: TRBJ2-5; clone size: .; D gene: .; V gene: TRBV13; CDR3 DNA: TGTGCCAGCAGCTTAGGGGGGGGTGAGACCCAGTACTTC; CDR3 protein: CASSLGGGETQYF
J gene: TRBJ2-1; clone size: .; D gene: .; V gene: TRBV4-1; CDR3 DNA: TGCGCCAGCAGCCTAAAAGCCTACAATGAGCAGTTCTTC; CDR3 protein: CASSLKAYNEQFF
J gene: TRBJ2-7; clone size: .; D gene: .; V gene: TRBV10-2; CDR3 DNA: TGCGCCAGCGGCGACTACGAGCAGTACTTC; CDR3 protein: CASGDYEQYF
J gene: TRBJ2-5; clone size: .; D gene: TRBD2; V gene: TRBV13; CDR3 DNA: TGTGCCAGCAGCTCATCCACTAGCGGGAGCTTAGGGACCCAGTACTTC; CDR3 protein: CASSSSTSGSLGTQYF
J gene: TRBJ1-1; clone size: .; D gene: .; V gene: TRBV7-3; CDR3 DNA: TGTGCCAGCAGCCGAGGGGCGAACACTGAAGCTTTCTTT; CDR3 protein: CASSRGANTEAFF